The next 20 T cell receptor beta chains were all read from a single sample in a study of blood T cell repertoires in COVID-19. The repertoire was sequenced with immunoSEQ multiplex PCR; TCRdb's copy has only in-frame clones and lacks some. The sample has under 300,000 clones, 86% seen once. What was sequenced was peripheral blood. Receptors originate from a man between 60 and 75 years old with acute or convalescent COVID-19.

The V call is TRBV4-1, the J call TRBJ2-3, with TRBD2 identical over 9 bases. This CDR3 spans 16 amino acids. After removal of 0 bases from V and 4 bases from J, the junction contained 5 bases not matched to a gene. Germline assignment: CDR1 MGHRA and CDR2 YSYEKL. The CDR3 region is CASSQDGAGGADTQYF. DNA of the CDR3: TGCGCCAGCAGCCAAGATGGGGCGGGGGGGGCAGATACGCAGTATTTT.

The chain carries TRBV11-3 and TRBJ2-3; TRBD1 matches at 7 bases. Germline CDR1 SGHNT, CDR2 YENEEA. CDR3 size: 13 residues. With 5 bases clipped from V and 4 bases from J, the junction kept 3 bases outside the gene matches. CDR3 sequence reads: CASSSTGADTQYF. CDR3 DNA: TGTGCCAGCAGCAGCACAGGGGCAGATACGCAGTATTTT.

The chain links TRBV7-6 to TRBJ1-1; no clear D gene. The CDR3 is 16 amino acids. CDR1 is SGHVS and CDR2 is FNYEAQ in the germline V gene. Trimming cost V 1 base and J 6 bases, with 18 bases left between them. The DNA of the CDR3 is TGTGCCAGCAGCTTAGTCTCGGGTAAAAGGGAGGCTGAAGCTTTCTTT. Translated: CASSLVSGKREAEAFF.

There are a few counts of this clone. The chain combines TRBV9 with TRBJ2-5; possible D gene TRBD2, 7 bases. CDR1 and CDR2 from the germline V gene are SGDLS and YYNGEE. V was pared by 0 bases and J by 1 base, with 10 bases between. The CDR3 extends over 15 amino acids. The CDR3 sequence is CASSVDRGGQETQYF. As DNA, the CDR3 is TGTGCCAGCAGCGTAGATAGGGGGGGCCAAGAGACCCAGTACTTC.

This clone occurred a few times. The gene calls are TRBV5-1 and TRBJ1-1; D may be TRBD1 (5 bases). Trimming cost V 4 bases and J 4 bases, with 11 bases left between them. Per the germline V gene, CDR1 is SGHRS and CDR2 is YFSETQ. This CDR3 spans 13 amino acids. The chain's CDR3 is CASSERGGTEAFF. The DNA for the CDR3 is TGCGCCAGCAGCGAAAGGGGTGGCACTGAAGCTTTCTTT.

The genes are TRBV28 and TRBJ2-7, with 12 bases that match TRBD2. The CDR3 consists of 16 residues. The germline CDR1 and CDR2 sequences are MDHEN and SYDVKM. V dropped 8 bases and J dropped 6; count of bases not matched to a gene: 14. CDR3 loop: CASLPTSGGLGSEQYF. In DNA form, the CDR3 reads TGTGCCAGCCTTCCGACTAGCGGGGGCTTAGGAAGCGAGCAGTACTTC.

The chain employs TRBV30 and TRBJ1-2; no reliable D call. Germline-derived CDR1 and CDR2 are GTSNPN and SVGIG (reference sequence). The V gene lost 4 bases and the J gene lost 3 bases, with 12 bases spanning the gap. The CDR3 consists of 13 residues. CDR3 bases: TGTGCCTGGACACAGATCTCCTACTATGGCTACACCTTC. Residues: CAWTQISYYGYTF. The full variable domain, completed using reference TRBV30 and TRBJ1-2, is SQTIHQWPATLVQPVGSPLSLECTVEGTSNPNLYWYRQAAGRGLQLLFYSVGIGQISSEVPQNLSASRPQDRQFILSSKKLLLSDSGFYLCAWTQISYYGYTFGSGTRLTVV.

The V and J genes are TRBV2 and TRBJ1-5, with 10 bases that match TRBD1. Germline V gene sequence: CDR1 SNHLY, CDR2 FYNNEI. J lost 1 base, V lost 2 bases, and 5 bases had no gene match. The CDR3 runs to 17 residues. The CDR3 coding sequence is TGTGCCAGCAGTGAACGGACAGGGGGAAGAAGCAATCAGCCCCAGCATTTT. Translation: CASSERTGGRSNQPQHF.

The chain couples TRBV7-2 to TRBJ1-2; 8 positions match TRBD1. From germline, CDR1 is SGHTA and CDR2 FQGNSA. This CDR3 is 14 amino acids long. The J segment lost 9 bases and the V segment lost 4 bases, leaving 10 bases of the junction unmatched. The CDR3 DNA is TGTGCCAGCAGCTCCCCCCGGGACAGGCATCGCTACACCTTC. It is translated as CASSSPRDRHRYTF.

The rearrangement uses TRBV9 and TRBJ2-1, with a possible D match to TRBD2 (5 bases). This CDR3 comprises 14 residues. With 0 bases removed from V and 6 bases from J, the gap between germline ends came to 10 bases. Germline V CDR1 and CDR2: SGDLS, YYNGEE. CDR3 coding DNA: TGTGCCAGCAGCGTAGTTCTAGCTTCCAATGAGCAGTTCTTC. Its translation: CASSVVLASNEQFF.

V usage is TRBV7-8 and J usage is TRBJ2-7; a weak D match, TRBD2 (6 bases). There are 15 residues in the CDR3. The germline V and J ends were trimmed by 5 bases and 7 bases, with 21 bases remaining between them. CDR1 and CDR2 (germline): SGHVS, FQNEAQ. The CDR3 coding sequence is TGTGCCAGCAGCCGAGTGGGAGGACGATCGGGGGAGCAGTACTTC. Translating it yields CASSRVGGRSGEQYF. Full variable domain (remainder filled in from reference TRBV7-8 and TRBJ2-7): GAGVSQSPRYKVAKRGQDVALRCDPISGHVSLFWYQQALGQGPEFLTYFQNEAQLDKSGLPSDRFFAERPEGSVSTLKIQRTQQEDSAVYLCASSRVGGRSGEQYFGPGTRLTVT.

The chain has TRBV7-9 and TRBJ1-2, with no clear D. V was cut by 0 bases and J by 5 bases, with 16 bases left in between. There are 16 residues in the CDR3. CDR1 SEHNR and CDR2 FQNEAQ come from the germline V gene (reference sequence). The CDR3 loop is CASSLAGRAVLYGYTF. CDR3 nucleotide sequence: TGTGCCAGCAGCTTAGCGGGCCGTGCTGTTTTGTATGGCTACACCTTC.

This rearrangement joins TRBV7-9 to TRBJ1-5; 10 positions agree with TRBD1. V trimming: 0 bases; J trimming: 7 bases; junction bases outside the gene matches: 3. The germline gives CDR1 SEHNR, CDR2 FQNEAQ (reference sequence). This CDR3 contains 15 residues. The CDR3 protein is CASSLAGTGVQPQHF. CDR3 bases: TGTGCCAGCAGCTTAGCCGGGACAGGGGTCCAGCCCCAGCATTTT.

The chain uses TRBV6-4 and TRBJ2-7; TRBD2 is a possible D gene (7 bases). Germline V gives CDR1 MRHNA, CDR2 SNTAGT. V lost 7 bases and J 2 bases, leaving 18 bases between the germline ends. The CDR3 is 15 amino acids. The CDR3 sequence is CASNVGAGVAYEQYF. In DNA, the CDR3 is TGTGCCAGCAACGTGGGGGCGGGAGTTGCCTACGAGCAGTACTTC.

The chain joins TRBV12-2 to TRBJ2-3; the table's D call TRBD2 went unverified against the DNA. TRBV12-2 is tagged as a pseudogene. CDR3 length: 16 residues. CDR3 residues: CASRLKASGSTDTQYF. Here the CDR3 DNA reads TGTGCAAGTCGCTTAAAGGCTAGCGGTAGCACAGATACGCAGTATTTT.

V and J are TRBV3-1 (or the pseudogene TRBV3-2) and TRBJ2-7, with a weak D call TRBD1 (6 bases). Trimming cost V 4 bases and J 1 base, with 14 bases left between them. The CDR3 loop spans 15 amino acids. Per the germline V gene, CDR1 is LGHDT and CDR2 is YNNKEL (reference sequence). CDR3 DNA sequence: TGTGCCAGCAGCCCAGCCTGGGACATTTCCTACGAGCAGTACTTC. Translated, it gives CASSPAWDISYEQYF.

The gene calls are TRBV29-1 and TRBJ1-1; TRBD1 might be the D (6 bases). V shed 0 bases and J shed 0 bases, with 11 bases lying between them. CDR1 is SQVTM and CDR2 is ANQGSEA in the germline V gene. The CDR3 totals 15 residues. CDR3 DNA sequence: TGCAGCGTTGAAGATCTAACAGGGATGAACACTGAAGCTTTCTTT. Amino acids: CSVEDLTGMNTEAFF.

V and J are TRBV24-1 and TRBJ1-5; 7 bases are shared with TRBD1. After removal of 2 bases from V and 7 bases from J, the junction contained 13 bases not matched to a gene. Germline V lookup: CDR1 KGHDR, CDR2 SFDVKD. The CDR3 totals 17 residues. The CDR3 coding sequence is TGTGCCACCAGTGATTCCGCCCGGGACGGGACAGAGCAGCCCCAGCATTTT. Encoded protein: CATSDSARDGTEQPQHF.

The chain is built from TRBV10-3 and TRBJ2-7; no clear D gene. V was cut by 0 bases and J by 3 bases, with 18 bases left in between. CDR3 length equals 17 residues. The germline CDR1 and CDR2 sequences are ENHRY and SYGVKD. For the CDR3, the DNA is TGTGCCATCAGTGAGTCGGCGAGTTTGAGCGTTAACTACGAGCAGTACTTC. It is translated as CAISESASLSVNYEQYF.

The V gene is TRBV4-1, the J gene TRBJ2-7, with D perhaps TRBD1 (6 bases). Trimming stripped 0 bases from V and 0 bases from J, with 12 bases between. The CDR3 covers 16 residues. CDR1 and CDR2 from the germline V gene are MGHRA and YSYEKL. This CDR3 reads CASSQEPGAPSYEQYF. The CDR3 DNA reads TGCGCCAGCAGCCAAGAACCAGGGGCCCCCTCCTACGAGCAGTACTTC.